This entry is about one TCR beta chain. This clonotype was observed a few times. Its antigen has not been determined. Per-base qualities were not stored, and no clone one base away is much larger. The data stem from a study of human T cells and chemical hapten exposure (dated by TCRdb to the early 2020s). Context from the whole study: For sensitization, 2% DPC in acetone was applied to an approximately 2 cm by approximately 2 cm area of upper inner arm skin. Throughout the roughly 25-week study period, patients were also given weekly therapeutic DPC doses on the scalp. Patch testing was performed on the upper back with Finn chambers containing 0.01% DPC, and the patch tests were scored after 6 days according to International Contact Dermatitis Research Group standards. The mostly female patient cohort included alopecia areata with under or over 50% scalp involvement, alopecia totalis and alopecia universalis. Libraries were pooled for sequencing, and variation in per-sample TCR yields was attributed mainly to small differences in library volumes within the pool. This study followed changes in the peripheral blood TCR repertoire in vivo during primary and secondary sensitization of alopecia patients to the hapten diphenylcyclopropenone (DPC). Blood samples were taken from patients before sensitization (week 0) and then at 2, 6 and about 24 weeks after DPC sensitization. For TCR sequencing, blood came from 25 to 35 alopecia patients at anywhere from one to four time points (pre-sensitization, 2, 6 and 24 weeks). The full study reports these points: Repeated subsampling changed both the strength of the expansion versus patch-test correlation and the threshold at which that correlation became significant. A positive correlation was found between the number of PT1 expanded TCRs and patch test score, with significance reached at thresholds 8, 16 and 32 but not 4. Expanded TCRs formed significantly more large CDR3 similarity clusters than pre-sensitization or healthy control sets, consistent with antigen-driven responses. All patients had alopecia, a presumed autoimmune disease, so their immune response might differ from that of healthy individuals. The number of TCRs above 1 in 1000 frequency did not change with DPC sensitization; there was no evidence of global repertoire structure alterations.

From the cysteine up to the phenylalanine, the CDR3 has a length of 16 residues. Only CDR3 DNA remains: 48 bases, in frame from the first base. V lost 7 bases and J lost 7 bases; the stretch between them is 22 bases long. The germline V gene yields SNHLY for CDR1 and FYNNEI for CDR2. Libraries came from RACE. The sequencing machine was a NextSeq 500. During library preparation, unique molecular identifiers were attached to individual cDNA molecules so that TCRs could be counted quantitatively and reproducibly. Each blood RNA sample was used to sequence both TCR alpha and TCR beta chains. Per the authors' processing: The median number of TCRs per sample was roughly 100,000, ranging from about 20,000 to 750,000. V, J and CDR3 annotation of the TCR reads was carried out using the Decombinator software suite. For PS versus PT1 abundance plots, all samples were subsampled to the same number of TCRs (28,000). TCRs were defined as expanded if absent before sensitization and observed at least eight times at the 2-week time point. TCRdb took the public reads, trimmed them with fastp at Q25, ran MiXCR for clone calling and kept in-frame beta chains. Rows are unified per CDR3 protein, each entry keeping the most common DNA and genes. TCRdb's processing, not the study's, gives the V and J calls here. The table for this sample lists 270,000 or so distinct CDR3 sequences; approximately 7.5% of them were counted only once. Approximately 1.2% of the sample lies in the top ten.

This specimen's time point label, interpreted: pre-sensitization, week 0. In the paper's terms, the treatment or condition label means: therapeutic diphenylcyclopropenone sensitization with weekly scalp DPC. At every patch-test visit, the blood draw took place before the patch test was put on. To be eligible, patients had to be aged 18 to 70, diagnosed with alopecia and judged suitable for DPC therapy, while pregnant patients were excluded. Total RNA was isolated from unfractionated whole blood collected in Tempus Blood RNA tubes. The sample consisted of whole blood, taken in connection with sensitization to the hapten diphenylcyclopropenone (DPC). The rearrangement joined TRBV2 to TRBJ1-4, with a weak D call of TRBD1 (5 bases match). This clonotype was sampled from a man between 18 and 35 years old with alopecia areata. Some clones in this sample may be carry-over from other donors' samples. In nucleotides, the sequence is TGTGCCAGCATGGTCGGACACCTCGTGATAGGTGAAAAACTGTTTTTT. Protein translation: CASMVGHLVIGEKLFF.